The 14 T cell receptor beta chains presented below share a single source sample, sequenced in a study of T cell repertoires in cytomegalovirus infection. These receptors have no known antigen. TCRdb passed the reads through MiXCR, listing each CDR3 protein once. Among approximately 910,000 distinct CDR3 sequences listed, more than 25% were seen once. The sample consisted of cultured CD8+ T cells from PBMCs, taken from culture after CMV antigen stimulation. The origin of the receptors is a human donor in good health (CMV status not recorded). Some clones in this sample may be carry-over from other donors' samples.

The chain is built from TRBV10-1 and TRBJ2-7; 7 bases line up with TRBD2. Looked up from germline, CDR1 is WNHNN and CDR2 is SYGVQD (reference sequence). The CDR3 loop spans 13 amino acids. V lost 5 bases, J lost 4 bases, and 5 bases stayed unmatched. The CDR3 reads CASSRAAGYEQYF. In nucleotides, the CDR3 is TGCGCCAGCAGTAGGGCAGCGGGGTACGAGCAGTACTTC.

V is TRBV15 and J is TRBJ1-1, with D maybe TRBD1 (6 bases). Germline V CDR1 and CDR2: LNHNV, YYDKDF (reference sequence). CDR3 length equals 14 residues. V was pared by 5 bases and J by 1 base, with 11 bases between. CDR3 amino acids: CATSGDTSNTEAFF. DNA of the CDR3: TGTGCCACCAGCGGGGACACCTCGAACACTGAAGCTTTCTTT.

This clonotype has just a few counts. This chain links TRBV5-1 with TRBJ2-5, with TRBD1 as a possible D gene (6 bases). V shed 0 bases and J shed 2 bases, with 11 bases lying between them. The CDR3 has 15 amino acids. Germline CDR1 is SGHRS and CDR2 is YFSETQ. Written as DNA, the CDR3 is TGCGCCAGCAGCTTGGAAGGGGGAAGACAAGAGACCCAGTACTTC. Translated: CASSLEGGRQETQYF.

The rearrangement uses TRBV6-2 or TRBV6-3 and TRBJ2-1; 9 bases match TRBD1. CDR1 is MNHEY, CDR2 SVGEGT, per germline. The CDR3 has 16 residues. The V segment lost 0 bases and the J segment 8 bases; nucleotides outside the gene matches: 8. CDR3 in DNA: TGTGCCAGCAGTTACTCTCCGGGACAGGGTTACGATGAGCAGTTCTTC. Its translation: CASSYSPGQGYDEQFF.

This clonotype was counted between two and nine times. The chain combines TRBV28 with TRBJ2-7; D unclear. The CDR3 is 12 amino acids. V lost 10 bases and J 1 base, leaving 11 bases between the germline ends. CDR1 and CDR2 (germline): MDHEN, SYDVKM. CDR3 in amino acids: CATGEVSYEQYF. The CDR3 coding sequence is TGTGCCACCGGTGAGGTTTCCTACGAGCAGTACTTC. Variable domain in full (rest from reference TRBV28 and TRBJ2-7): DVKVTQSSRYLVKRTGEKVFLECVQDMDHENMFWYRQDPGLGLRLIYFSYDVKMKEKGDIPEGYSVSREKKERFSLILESASTNQTSMYLCATGEVSYEQYFGPGTRLTVT.

The V call is TRBV2, the J call TRBJ2-7, with a possible D match to TRBD1 (5 bases). From germline, CDR1 is SNHLY and CDR2 FYNNEI. Trimming left V 2 bases short and J 5 bases short, with 13 bases between. The CDR3 loop spans 14 amino acids. The CDR3 bases are TGTGCCAGCAGTGAATTGGTGGACAACCACGAGCAGTACTTC. Translation gives CASSELVDNHEQYF.

This clonotype was recorded a few times. The chain combines TRBV27 with TRBJ2-7, with a possible D match to TRBD1 (5 bases). The CDR3 consists of 13 residues. Germline loops: CDR1 MNHEY, CDR2 SMNVEV (reference sequence). V lost 2 bases to trimming and J lost 3 bases, with 8 bases between them. The CDR3, as DNA: TGTGCCAGCAGTTTAAGGCAGGGCTACGAGCAGTACGTC. It is translated as CASSLRQGYEQYV.

The chain carries TRBV19 and TRBJ1-1, with D hard to call. The germline CDR1 and CDR2 sequences are LNHDA and SQIVND (reference sequence). CDR3 length equals 13 residues. Trimming removed 7 bases from V and 4 bases from J, with 13 bases in between. The CDR3 DNA sequence: TGTGCCAGTACCCCCTTGAGTCCCACTGAAGCTTTCTTT. Amino acid sequence: CASTPLSPTEAFF. The entire variable domain, with the rest obtained from reference TRBV19 and TRBJ1-1, is as follows: DGGITQSPKYLFRKEGQNVTLSCEQNLNHDAMYWYRQDPGQGLRLIYYSQIVNDFQKGDIAEGYSVSREKKESFPLTVTSAQKNPTAFYLCASTPLSPTEAFFGQGTRLTVV.

The V and J genes are TRBV3-1 and TRBJ2-1, with 9 nucleotides matching TRBD2. There are 17 residues in the CDR3. From germline, CDR1 is LGHDT and CDR2 YNNKEL (reference sequence). V shed 0 bases, J shed 2 bases, and the junction held 5 bases outside the gene matches. This CDR3 reads CASSQEGAGGPYNEQFF. CDR3 nucleotide sequence: TGTGCCAGCAGCCAAGAAGGAGCGGGGGGCCCCTACAATGAGCAGTTCTTC.

This clonotype was detected many times. The chain recombines TRBV7-2 with TRBJ2-1; D is perhaps TRBD1 or TRBD2 (5 bases each). Trimming removed 4 bases from V and 10 bases from J, with 14 bases in between. The CDR3 is made up of 13 amino acids. Germline V lookup: CDR1 SGHTA, CDR2 FQGNSA. This CDR3 reads CASSSPGTPEQFF. The CDR3 coding sequence is TGTGCCAGCAGCTCCCCCGGGACGCCGGAGCAGTTCTTC.

In this sample, this clonotype turned up a few times. V gene TRBV6-5 combines with J gene TRBJ2-1, with D uncertain. V shed 0 bases and J shed 4 bases, with 10 bases lying between them. This CDR3 is built from 15 residues. Germline V gene lookup returns CDR1 MNHEY and CDR2 SVGAGI. CDR3 sequence reads: CASSYSMVAYNEQFF. For the CDR3, the DNA is TGTGCCAGCAGTTACTCGATGGTGGCATACAATGAGCAGTTCTTC.

The genes are TRBV14 and TRBJ2-3; D may be TRBD2 (5 bases). The germline V and J ends were trimmed by 2 bases and 2 bases, with 14 bases remaining between them. CDR3 length: 16 amino acids. Germline V gene sequence: CDR1 SGHDN, CDR2 FVKESK. Here the CDR3 DNA reads TGTGCCAGCAGCCAACAACCGGGATTACCCACAGATACGCAGTATTTT. Amino acids: CASSQQPGLPTDTQYF.

This chain connects TRBV27 to TRBJ2-1; D may be TRBD1 (6 bases). CDR3 length: 14 amino acids. Trimming pared 5 bases from V and 8 bases from J, leaving 16 bases between. Germline CDR1 reads MNHEY; CDR2 reads SMNVEV (reference sequence). CDR3 bases: TGTGCCAGCAGTCTGGGACAAGTCTCGGATGAGCAGTTCTTC. Amino acids: CASSLGQVSDEQFF.

This clonotype was observed at least ten times. Germline and junction disagree at one end, which may indicate a read error. The chain links TRBV7-9 to TRBJ2-1; D is perhaps TRBD1 (5 bases). Germline CDR1 and CDR2: SEHNR and FQNEAQ (reference sequence). This CDR3 has 12 amino acids. The CDR3: CASSLSGNEQFF. The CDR3 DNA follows: TGCGCCAGCAGCTTATCAGGGAATGAGCAGTTCTTC.